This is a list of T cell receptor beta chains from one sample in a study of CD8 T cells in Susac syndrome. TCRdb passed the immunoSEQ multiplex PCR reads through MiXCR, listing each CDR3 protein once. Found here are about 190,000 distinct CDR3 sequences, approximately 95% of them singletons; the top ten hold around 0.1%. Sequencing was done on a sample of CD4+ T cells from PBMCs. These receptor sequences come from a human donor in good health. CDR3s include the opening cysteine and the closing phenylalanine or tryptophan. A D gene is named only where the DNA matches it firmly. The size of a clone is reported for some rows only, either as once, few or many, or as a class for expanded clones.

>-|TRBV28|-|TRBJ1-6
TGTGCCAGCAGTTTATCCAGCAGCTATAATTCACCCCTCCACTTT
CASSLSSSYNSPLHF
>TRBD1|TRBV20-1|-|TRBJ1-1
TGCAGTGCCAAGACAGGGAGCACTGAAGCTTTCTTT
CSAKTGSTEAFF
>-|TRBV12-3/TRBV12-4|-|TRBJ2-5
TGTGCCAGCAGTTTTGGCAGGGCTAAAGAGACCCAGTACTTC
CASSFGRAKETQYF
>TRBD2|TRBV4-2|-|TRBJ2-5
TGTGCCAGCAGCCAGAGAGCGGGGGGCCCCCAAGAGACCCAGTACTTC
CASSQRAGGPQETQYF
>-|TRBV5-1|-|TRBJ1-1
TGCGCCAGCAGCTTGGCCGCGCGAGGCACTGAAGCTTTCTTT
CASSLAARGTEAFF
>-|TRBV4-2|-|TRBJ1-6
TGTGCCAGCAGCCAAGTAGGGAGGGGGGGCTCCTATAATTCACCCCTCCACTTT
CASSQVGRGGSYNSPLHF
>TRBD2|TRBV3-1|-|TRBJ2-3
TGTGCCAGCAGCCAGTTAGCGGGGTCACGCACAGATACGCAGTATTTT
CASSQLAGSRTDTQYF
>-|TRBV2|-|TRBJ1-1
TGTGCCAACGCGGGGGTTGGGGGCGTCACTGAAGCTTTCTTT
CANAGVGGVTEAFF
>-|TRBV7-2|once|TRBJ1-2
TGTGCCAGCAGCCCATCAAGGGGAGTAAACTATGGCTACACCTTC
CASSPSRGVNYGYTF
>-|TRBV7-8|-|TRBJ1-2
TGTGCCAGCAGCTTAGAAACAGGGTTTTATGGCTACACCTTC
CASSLETGFYGYTF
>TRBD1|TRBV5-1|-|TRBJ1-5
TGCGCCAGCAGCTTGAACAGGGGCCAGCCCCAGCATTTT
CASSLNRGQPQHF
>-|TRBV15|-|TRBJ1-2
TGTGCCACCAGCAGAGATCGATTGAGGAATAACTATGGCTACACCTTC
CATSRDRLRNNYGYTF
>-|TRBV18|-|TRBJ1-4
TGTGCCAGCTCACAGCGACAGTCGACGGGGGAAAAACTGTTTTTT
CASSQRQSTGEKLFF
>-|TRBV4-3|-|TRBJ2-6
TGCGCCAGCAGCCAAGATGCCAGTATCTCTGGGGCCAACGTCCTGACTTTC
CASSQDASISGANVLTF
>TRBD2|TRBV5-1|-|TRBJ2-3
TGCGCCAGCAGCTCGGGACTAGCGGGACCTAGCACAGATACGCAGTATTTT
CASSSGLAGPSTDTQYF
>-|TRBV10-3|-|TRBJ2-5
TGTGCCATCAGTGCGGTTGGCGGAACCCGGGGGACCCAGTACTTC
CAISAVGGTRGTQYF
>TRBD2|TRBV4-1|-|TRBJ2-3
TGCGCCAGCAGCCAAGATTGGCTAGCGGGGGGGCGGCCAGATACGCAGTATTTT
CASSQDWLAGGRPDTQYF
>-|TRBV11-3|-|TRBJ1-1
TGTGCCAGCAGTTTAGATGGGAACACTGAAGCTTTCTTT
CASSLDGNTEAFF
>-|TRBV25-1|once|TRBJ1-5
TGTGCCAGCAGTGAATCAGGCAGGGGCCATAGCAATCAGCCCCAGCATTTT
CASSESGRGHSNQPQHF
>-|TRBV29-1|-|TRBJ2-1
TGCAGCGGCGACAACTACAATGAGCAGTTCTTC
CSGDNYNEQFF
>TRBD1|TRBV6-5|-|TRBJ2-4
TGTGCCAGCAGTTATGGGACAGGGGGGACCAAAAACATTCAGTACTTC
CASSYGTGGTKNIQYF
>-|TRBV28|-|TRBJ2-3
TGTGCCAGCAGTCTACCGGGGTTCTCGAACGCAGATACGCAGTATTTT
CASSLPGFSNADTQYF
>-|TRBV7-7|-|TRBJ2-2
TGTGCTAGCAGCCCACGCCCTACCGGGGAGCTGTTTTTT
CASSPRPTGELFF
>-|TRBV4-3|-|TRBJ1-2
TGCGCCAGCAGCCCAGGATCTGCGGGATATGGCTACACCTTC
CASSPGSAGYGYTF
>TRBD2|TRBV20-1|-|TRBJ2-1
TGCAGTACGGGAGGGGATGAGCAGTTCTTC
CSTGGDEQFF
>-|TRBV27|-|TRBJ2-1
TGTGCCAGCAGTTCCAGGGTTAATGAGCAGTTCTTC
CASSSRVNEQFF
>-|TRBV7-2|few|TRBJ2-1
TGTGCCAGCAGCTTAGGAACTAACAATGAGCAGTTCTTC
CASSLGTNNEQFF
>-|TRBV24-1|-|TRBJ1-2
TGTGCCACCAGTGGGGGGACGCCCGGCTACACCTTC
CATSGGTPGYTF
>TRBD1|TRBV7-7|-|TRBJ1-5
TGTGCTAGCAGCTTACCCACACAGGGGCGGGCCGATAGCAATCAGCCCCAGCATTTT
CASSLPTQGRADSNQPQHF
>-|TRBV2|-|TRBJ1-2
TGTGCCAGCCTCCCGGGGAGTTTGTCCTATGGCTACACCTTC
CASLPGSLSYGYTF
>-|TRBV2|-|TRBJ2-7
TGTGCCAGCAGTTCCTCGGGGACAATTTATCGCGAGCAGTACTTC
CASSSSGTIYREQYF
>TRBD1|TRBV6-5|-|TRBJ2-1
TGTGCCAGCAGTTACGGGGGACAGGGTTATGAGCAGTTCTTC
CASSYGGQGYEQFF
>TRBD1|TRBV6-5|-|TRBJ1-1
TGTGCCACTACGACAGGGCCAGGTACTGAAGCTTTCTTT
CATTTGPGTEAFF
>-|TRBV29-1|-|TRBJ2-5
TGCAGCGTTCCCCCCGCGACAGGGAGGGAGACCCAGTACTTC
CSVPPATGRETQYF
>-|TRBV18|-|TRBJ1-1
TGTGCCAGCTCACCCATAATAGGGGTGAACACTGAAGCTTTCTTT
CASSPIIGVNTEAFF
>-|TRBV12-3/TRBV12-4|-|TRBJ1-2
TGTGCCAGCATTTCCAATGGGGCTAACTATGGCTACACCTTC
CASISNGANYGYTF
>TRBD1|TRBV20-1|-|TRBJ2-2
TGCAGTGTCCCGACAGGGGCGAAGAACACCGGGGAGCTGTTTTTT
CSVPTGAKNTGELFF
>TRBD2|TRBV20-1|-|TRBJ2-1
TGCAGTGCTAGACCCCCGGGGAGGGTCCACAATGAGCAGTTCTTC
CSARPPGRVHNEQFF
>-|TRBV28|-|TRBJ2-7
TGTGCCAGCCATCGATCCTCGGCGGTCAGCTCCTACGAGCAGTACTTC
CASHRSSAVSSYEQYF
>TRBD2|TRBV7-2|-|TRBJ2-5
TGTGCCAGCAGCTCGCCTCGACTAGCGGGGGGGGAGACCCAGTACTTC
CASSSPRLAGGETQYF
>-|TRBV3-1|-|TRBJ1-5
TGTGCCAGCAGCCAACGCGGGGGGGGCAATCAGCCCCAGCATTTT
CASSQRGGGNQPQHF
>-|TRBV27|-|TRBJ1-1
TGTGCCAGCAGTCCCCTGGGCGAGGGGGGCACTGAAGCTTTCTTT
CASSPLGEGGTEAFF
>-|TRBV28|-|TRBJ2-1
TGTGCCAGCAGTTTACGTTGGAATGAGCAGTTCTTC
CASSLRWNEQFF
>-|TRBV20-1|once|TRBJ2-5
TGCAGTGCTAGAGATATAAACTACCCCCAAGAGACCCAGTACTTC
CSARDINYPQETQYF
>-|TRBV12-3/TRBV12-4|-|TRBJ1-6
TGTGCCAGCAGTCGGGGCGGTGAATATAATTCACCCCTCCACTTT
CASSRGGEYNSPLHF
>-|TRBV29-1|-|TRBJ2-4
TGCAGCGTTGAAGGGTTGACAGCCCAAAACATTCAGTACTTC
CSVEGLTAQNIQYF
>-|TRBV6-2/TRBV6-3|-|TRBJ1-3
TGTGCCAGCAGCCCTGGATCTGGACAGCCTGGAAACACCATATATTTT
CASSPGSGQPGNTIYF
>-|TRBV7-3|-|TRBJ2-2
TGTGCCAGCAGCTTAAGTGGGGGGCCGAACGGGGAGCTGTTTTTT
CASSLSGGPNGELFF
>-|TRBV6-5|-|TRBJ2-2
TGTGCCAGCAGTCAGAAGACCGGGGAGCTGTTTTTT
CASSQKTGELFF
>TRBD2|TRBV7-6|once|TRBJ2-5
TGTGCCAGCAGCTTAGGTAGCGGGGGCGCTAGGGACCAGTACTTC
CASSLGSGGARDQYF
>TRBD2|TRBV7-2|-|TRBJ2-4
TGTGCCAGCAGCTCGCAACCGTCTCGGGGGGGCCGGAACATTCAGTACTTC
CASSSQPSRGGRNIQYF
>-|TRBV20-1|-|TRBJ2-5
TGCAGTACCACGATAGCGTACCAAGAGACCCAGTACTTC
CSTTIAYQETQYF
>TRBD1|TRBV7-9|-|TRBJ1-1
TGTGCCAGCAGCTTAATGGGGACAGGGGTACGAGGCACTGAAGCTTTCTTT
CASSLMGTGVRGTEAFF
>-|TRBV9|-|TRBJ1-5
TGTGCCAGCTCGGGGGTGGGGGTCGGGAATCAGCCCCAGCATTTT
CASSGVGVGNQPQHF
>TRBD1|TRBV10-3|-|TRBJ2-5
TGTGCCATCAGTGAGTCTAAGGACAGGGGTTATGAAGAGACCCAGTACTTC
CAISESKDRGYEETQYF